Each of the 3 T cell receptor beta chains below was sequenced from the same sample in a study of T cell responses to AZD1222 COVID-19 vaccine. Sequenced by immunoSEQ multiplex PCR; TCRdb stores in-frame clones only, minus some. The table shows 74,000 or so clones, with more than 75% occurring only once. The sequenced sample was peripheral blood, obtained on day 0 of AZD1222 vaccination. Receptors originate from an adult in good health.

The CDR3, as DNA: TGCGCCAGCAGTTTGGCAGGGAGCACAGATACGCAGTATTTT. This sequence encodes CASSLAGSTDTQYF. This sequence joins TRBV10-2 and TRBJ2-3; a weak D match, TRBD1 (5 bases). CDR3 size: 14 residues. Germline loops: CDR1 WSHSY, CDR2 SAAADI. Between the trimmed V and J ends, which lost 5 bases and 0 bases, there was a span of 9 bases.

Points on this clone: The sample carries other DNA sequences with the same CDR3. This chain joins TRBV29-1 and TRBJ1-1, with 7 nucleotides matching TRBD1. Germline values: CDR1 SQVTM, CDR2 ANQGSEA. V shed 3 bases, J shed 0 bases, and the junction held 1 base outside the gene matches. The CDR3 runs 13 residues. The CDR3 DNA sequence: TGCAGCGTTGAGGGACAGATGAACACTGAAGCTTTCTTT. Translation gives CSVEGQMNTEAFF.

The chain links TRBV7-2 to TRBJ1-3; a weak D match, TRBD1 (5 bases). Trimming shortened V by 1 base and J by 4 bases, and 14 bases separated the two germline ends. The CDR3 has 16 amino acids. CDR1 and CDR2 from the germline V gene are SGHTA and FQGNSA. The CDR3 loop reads CASSLEVREAGNTIYF. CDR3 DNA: TGTGCCAGCAGCTTAGAGGTCAGGGAGGCCGGAAACACCATATATTTT.